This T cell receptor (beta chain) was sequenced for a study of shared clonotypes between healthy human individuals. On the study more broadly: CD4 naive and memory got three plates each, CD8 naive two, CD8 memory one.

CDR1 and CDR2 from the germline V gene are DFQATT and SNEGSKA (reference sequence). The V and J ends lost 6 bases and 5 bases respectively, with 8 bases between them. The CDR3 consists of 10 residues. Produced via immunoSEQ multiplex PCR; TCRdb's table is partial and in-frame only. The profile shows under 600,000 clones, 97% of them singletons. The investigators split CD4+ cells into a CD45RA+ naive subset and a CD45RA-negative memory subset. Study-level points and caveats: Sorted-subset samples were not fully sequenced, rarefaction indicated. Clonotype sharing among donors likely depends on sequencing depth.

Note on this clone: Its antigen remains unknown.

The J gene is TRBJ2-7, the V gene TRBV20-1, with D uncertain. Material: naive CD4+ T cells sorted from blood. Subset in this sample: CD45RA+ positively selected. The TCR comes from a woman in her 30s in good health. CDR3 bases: TGCAGTGCGACCTTCAACGAGCAGTACTTC. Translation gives CSATFNEQYF.